One sample yielded the 28 T cell receptor beta chains listed below, sequenced in a study of T cell repertoires in cytomegalovirus infection. TCRdb recomputed calls from the reads with MiXCR, one row per CDR3 protein. The sample consists of approximately 500,000 distinct CDR3 sequences, about 15% of them appearing once. Sequencing used CD8+ T cells from PBMCs. Source of these receptors: a human donor in good health (CMV status not recorded). Some clones in this sample may be carry-over from other donors' samples.

This clonotype was observed at least ten times. The V and J genes are TRBV5-1 and TRBJ1-2; D unresolved. V was shortened by 0 bases and J by 1 base, with 10 bases between the two germline ends. This CDR3 contains 15 residues. Germline V gives CDR1 SGHRS, CDR2 YFSETQ. DNA of the CDR3: TGCGCCAGCAGCTTGGAGCGAAATCGTAACTATGGCTACACCTTC. Translating it yields CASSLERNRNYGYTF.

This clonotype was found many times. In nucleotides, the CDR3 is TGTGCCAGCAGCCAAGATCTGGGGGCCTACGAGCAGTACTTC. The encoded protein is CASSQDLGAYEQYF. The chain combines TRBV4-2 with TRBJ2-7; D assignment may be TRBD1 or TRBD2 (5 bases each). This CDR3 region has 14 residues. Germline V CDR1 and CDR2: LGHNA, YNFKEQ. With 0 bases removed from V and 2 bases from J, the gap between germline ends came to 8 bases.

This clonotype was found a few times. The V call is TRBV5-1, the J call TRBJ2-1, with D tentatively TRBD2 (5 bases). Germline lookup yields CDR1 SGHRS and CDR2 YFSETQ. V was trimmed by 3 bases and J by 6 bases, leaving 13 bases between them. CDR3 length equals 14 residues. The CDR3: CASSSEDFSNEQFF. CDR3 in DNA: TGCGCCAGCAGCTCGGAGGACTTCTCCAATGAGCAGTTCTTC.

The chain employs TRBV6-5 and TRBJ2-7; D may match TRBD1 or TRBD2 (5 bases each). The germline V and J ends were trimmed by 10 bases and 2 bases, with 15 bases remaining between them. Germline V gene data show CDR1 as MNHEY and CDR2 as SVGAGI. This CDR3 has 13 residues. The CDR3 loop reads CATAEGDPYEQYF. Here the CDR3 DNA reads TGTGCCACCGCGGAAGGGGACCCCTACGAGCAGTACTTC.

This clonotype was seen many times. The chain has TRBV5-6 and TRBJ2-1; D might be TRBD1 (6 bases). Per germline, CDR1 SGHDT and CDR2 YYEEEE. The CDR3 loop spans 14 amino acids. V was cut by 3 bases and J by 3 bases, with 10 bases left in between. The DNA for the CDR3 is TGTGCCAGCAGCTCCGGGACACTCTACAATGAGCAGTTCTTC. Translation: CASSSGTLYNEQFF.

V is TRBV7-9 and J is TRBJ1-1, with D possibly being TRBD1 (6 bases). The CDR3 contains 15 residues. Germline loops: CDR1 SEHNR, CDR2 FQNEAQ (reference sequence). Trimming took off 5 bases at V and 1 base at J, with 14 bases between the two ends. CDR3 sequence (DNA): TGTGCCAGCAGCCCAATCACAGGGAGGAACACTGAAGCTTTCTTT. Its translation: CASSPITGRNTEAFF.

This clonotype turned up a few times. The V gene is TRBV19, the J gene TRBJ2-7; a weak D match, TRBD2 (6 bases). CDR1 is LNHDA and CDR2 is SQIVND in the germline V gene (reference sequence). The V end was cut by 7 bases, the J end by 5 bases, with 9 bases between. The CDR3 is 11 amino acids. CDR3 sequence (DNA): TGTGCCAGTATGGGAGGTAACGAGCAGTACTTC. Translated, it gives CASMGGNEQYF.

In this sample, this clonotype turned up many times. The chain is built from TRBV7-9 and TRBJ2-5; 9 nucleotides match TRBD2. There are 15 residues in the CDR3. The ends lost 5 bases at V and 1 base at J; junction bases unmatched: 5. Germline assignment: CDR1 SEHNR and CDR2 FQNEAQ (reference sequence). The CDR3 is CASSDATSGQETQYF. CDR3 bases: TGTGCCAGCAGCGATGCGACTAGCGGCCAAGAGACCCAGTACTTC.

The chain has TRBV28 and TRBJ2-5; perhaps TRBD2 as D (7 bases). V dropped 6 bases and J dropped 3 bases, with 20 bases sitting between them. The CDR3 has 16 residues. Germline V gene sequence: CDR1 MDHEN, CDR2 SYDVKM. The CDR3 protein is CASSPAGARDEETQYF. In nucleotides, the CDR3 is TGTGCCAGCAGCCCGGCGGGGGCGCGGGATGAAGAGACCCAGTACTTC.

This clonotype has a count of ten or more. A junction end diverges from the germline sequence, so it may reflect a read error. The chain has TRBV7-7 and TRBJ2-7; TRBD2 agrees at 8 bases. This CDR3 spans 15 amino acids. Germline loops: CDR1 SSHAT, CDR2 FNYEAQ (reference sequence). The CDR3 DNA is TGTGCTAGCAGCCCGGGACTAGGCCCCGTCTACGAGCAGTACTTC. Encoded protein: CASSPGLGPVYEQYF.

This clonotype was recorded a few times. CDR3 DNA sequence: TGTGCCAGTACTCAGGGACAGGGAAGCACTGAAGCTTTCTTT. The encoded protein is CASTQGQGSTEAFF. The chain is built from TRBV19 and TRBJ1-1; 9 bases map to TRBD1. The junction had 7 bases not matched to a gene; V was cut back by 7 bases and J by 4 bases. Germline CDR1 is LNHDA and CDR2 is SQIVND (reference sequence). This CDR3 is built from 14 residues.

This clonotype was detected ten times or more. This chain uses TRBV6-1 with TRBJ1-2, with TRBD1 matching over 7 bases. Germline V CDR1 and CDR2: MNHNS, SASEGT. The CDR3 is made up of 14 amino acids. V lost 6 bases to trimming and J lost 6 bases; unmatched junction nucleotides: 10. CDR3 coding DNA: TGTGCCAGCAGGCAGGGGGTAGTTTTGGATGGCTACACCTTC. Translating gives CASRQGVVLDGYTF.

This clonotype was counted only a few times. J is TRBJ2-5 and V is TRBV5-4; the match to TRBD2 covers 7 bases. The junction had 6 bases not matched to a gene; V was cut back by 4 bases and J by 3 bases. Germline CDR1 SGHNT, CDR2 YYREEE (reference sequence). The CDR3 is 14 residues long. CDR3 residues: CASSGQGGEETQYF. The CDR3 DNA reads TGTGCCAGCAGCGGCCAGGGAGGGGAAGAGACCCAGTACTTC.

The chain couples TRBV27 to TRBJ2-7; 7 bases align to TRBD1. V lost 3 bases, J lost 4 bases, and 9 bases stayed unmatched. From germline, CDR1 is MNHEY and CDR2 SMNVEV (reference sequence). The length of the CDR3 is 15 residues. The CDR3 nucleotides read TGTGCCAGCAGTTTTGAGACAGGGTTTCATTACGAGCAGTACTTC. This sequence encodes CASSFETGFHYEQYF.

The V gene is TRBV29-1, the J gene TRBJ2-7, with TRBD1 as a possible D gene (6 bases). The germline V gene has CDR1 SQVTM and CDR2 ANQGSEA. Trimming shortened V by 4 bases and J by 6 bases, and 16 bases separated the two germline ends. The CDR3 has 13 residues. Written as DNA, the CDR3 is TGCAGCGTTGTATACAGGGTAATCGGCGAGCAGTACTTC. It codes for CSVVYRVIGEQYF.

The chain is built from TRBV4-1 and TRBJ2-7; perhaps TRBD1 as D (5 bases). The CDR3 spans 14 residues. In germline, CDR1 is MGHRA, CDR2 YSYEKL. Trimming removed 3 bases from V and 3 bases from J, with 12 bases in between. The CDR3 here is CASSQETALYEQYF. For the CDR3, the DNA is TGCGCCAGCAGCCAGGAGACAGCCCTCTACGAGCAGTACTTC.

This clonotype occurred a few times. The rearrangement joins TRBV5-6 to TRBJ2-7; no firm D call. The CDR3 extends over 13 amino acids. Per the germline V gene, CDR1 is SGHDT and CDR2 is YYEEEE. Trimming removed 2 bases from V and 4 bases from J, with 10 bases in between. The CDR3 protein is CASSLTAMYEQYF. The CDR3 coding sequence is TGTGCCAGCAGCTTAACAGCTATGTACGAGCAGTACTTC.

This clonotype was observed at least ten times. J is TRBJ2-1 and V is TRBV10-3; D may match TRBD1 or TRBD2 (5 bases each). The CDR3 has 16 amino acids. V lost 2 bases and J 4 bases, leaving 15 bases between the germline ends. Germline CDR1 reads ENHRY; CDR2 reads SYGVKD. In DNA, the CDR3 is TGTGCCATCAGTGAGGGGGTCGGGGCATTGTACAATGAGCAGTTCTTC. The encoded protein is CAISEGVGALYNEQFF.

V usage is TRBV27 and J usage is TRBJ1-1, with D unclear. Germline V gene lookup returns CDR1 MNHEY and CDR2 SMNVEV (reference sequence). Trimming removed 0 bases from V and 7 bases from J, with 9 bases in between. The CDR3 extends over 13 amino acids. The CDR3 DNA reads TGTGCCAGCAGTTTATCCCCACAACTTGAAGCTTTCTTT. It translates to CASSLSPQLEAFF.

The chain links TRBV27 to TRBJ1-5, with D possibly being TRBD1 (5 bases). The V end lost 5 bases, the J end lost 4 bases, and 18 bases lay between the germline ends. CDR1 is MNHEY, CDR2 SMNVEV, per germline (reference sequence). This CDR3 is 16 amino acids long. CDR3 coding DNA: TGTGCCAGCAGTCCTCTGACAGCCGCTACTAATCAGCCCCAGCATTTT. Translation: CASSPLTAATNQPQHF.

This clonotype was observed at least ten times. The rearrangement joins TRBV7-9 to TRBJ2-4; no clear D gene. This CDR3 has 16 residues. Trimming took 5 bases from V and 0 from J, leaving 14 bases between them. The germline gives CDR1 SEHNR, CDR2 FQNEAQ (reference sequence). CDR3: CASSPDYASAKNIQYF. CDR3 DNA: TGTGCCAGCAGCCCCGATTACGCCTCAGCCAAAAACATTCAGTACTTC.

J is TRBJ2-7 and V is TRBV10-2, with unresolved D. CDR1 and CDR2 from the germline V gene are WSHSY and SAAADI. V shed 5 bases and J shed 3 bases, with 8 bases lying between them. This CDR3 comprises 12 residues. In DNA, the CDR3 is TGCGCCAGCAGTAGCCAGGACTACGAGCAGTACTTC. It encodes CASSSQDYEQYF.

The chain has TRBV4-2 and TRBJ2-7, with D perhaps TRBD2 (6 bases). This CDR3 is 17 amino acids long. CDR1 LGHNA and CDR2 YNFKEQ come from the germline V gene. V shed 3 bases and J shed 0 bases, with 18 bases lying between them. The CDR3 reads CASSQGPGGESSYEQYF. The CDR3 DNA reads as TGTGCCAGCAGCCAGGGGCCAGGCGGGGAGAGCTCCTACGAGCAGTACTTC.

Points on this clonotype: This CDR3 is missing its conserved last phenylalanine or tryptophan, likely due to a read error. J is TRBJ2-1 and V is TRBV27; 7 bases agree with TRBD2. Trimming took 6 bases from V and 2 from J; bases not matched to a gene: 10. CDR1 is MNHEY, CDR2 SMNVEV, per germline (reference sequence). CDR3 length: 16 residues. CDR3 residues: CASREWGRDPYNEQFY. The CDR3 coding sequence is TGTGCCAGCAGGGAGTGGGGGAGGGACCCCTACAATGAGCAGTTCTAC.

This clonotype has a handful of counts. The genes are TRBV3-1 and TRBJ2-1; D not certain. V dropped 0 bases and J dropped 7 bases, with 13 bases sitting between them. This CDR3 is 15 amino acids long. From germline, CDR1 is LGHDT and CDR2 YNNKEL (reference sequence). The CDR3 is CASSQDRGFRNEQFF. The DNA of the CDR3 is TGTGCCAGCAGCCAAGATCGTGGGTTTAGGAATGAGCAGTTCTTC.

This clonotype was seen repeatedly, ten times or more. The V call is TRBV27, the J call TRBJ2-1; possible D gene TRBD2, 7 bases. In germline, CDR1 is MNHEY, CDR2 SMNVEV (reference sequence). This CDR3 spans 14 amino acids. Trimming pared 6 bases from V and 6 bases from J, leaving 15 bases between. The CDR3 coding sequence is TGTGCCAGCAGAACCGGGGGCGGGGGCAATGAGCAGTTCTTC. The encoded protein is CASRTGGGGNEQFF.

This clonotype was detected a few times. V usage is TRBV25-1 and J usage is TRBJ1-1; TRBD1 might be the D (5 bases). Germline CDR1 and CDR2: MGHDK and SYGVNS. The V and J ends lost 4 bases and 3 bases respectively, with 9 bases between them. The CDR3 is made up of 13 amino acids. This chain's CDR3 is CASSVGEDTEAFF. As DNA, the CDR3 is TGTGCCAGCAGTGTAGGGGAGGACACTGAAGCTTTCTTT.

This clonotype was counted only a few times. This chain connects TRBV4-1 to TRBJ2-7; D possibly corresponds to TRBD1 (6 bases). Trimming left V 0 bases short and J 5 bases short, with 14 bases between. CDR1 is MGHRA and CDR2 is YSYEKL in the germline V gene. The CDR3 has 15 amino acids. The CDR3 region has the DNA TGCGCCAGCAGCCAAGAAGACCACAGGGCTGACGAGCAGTACTTC. Amino acid sequence: CASSQEDHRADEQYF.